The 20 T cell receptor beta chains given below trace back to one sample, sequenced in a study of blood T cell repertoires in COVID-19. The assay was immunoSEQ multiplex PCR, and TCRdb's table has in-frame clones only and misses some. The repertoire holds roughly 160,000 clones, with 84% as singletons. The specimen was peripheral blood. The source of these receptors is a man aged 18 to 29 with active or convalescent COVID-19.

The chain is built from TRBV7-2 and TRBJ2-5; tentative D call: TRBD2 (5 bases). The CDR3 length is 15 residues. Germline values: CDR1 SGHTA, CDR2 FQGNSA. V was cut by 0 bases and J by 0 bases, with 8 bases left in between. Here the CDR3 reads CASSLAGGYQETQYF. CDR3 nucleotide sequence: TGTGCCAGCAGCTTAGCGGGCGGGTACCAAGAGACCCAGTACTTC.

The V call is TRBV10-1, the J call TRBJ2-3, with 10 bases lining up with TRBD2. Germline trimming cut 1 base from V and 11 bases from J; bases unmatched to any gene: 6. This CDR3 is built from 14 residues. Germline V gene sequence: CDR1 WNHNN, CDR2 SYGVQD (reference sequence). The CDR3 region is CASSEWLAGAMQYF. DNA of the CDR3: TGCGCCAGCAGTGAGTGGCTAGCGGGGGCGATGCAGTATTTT.

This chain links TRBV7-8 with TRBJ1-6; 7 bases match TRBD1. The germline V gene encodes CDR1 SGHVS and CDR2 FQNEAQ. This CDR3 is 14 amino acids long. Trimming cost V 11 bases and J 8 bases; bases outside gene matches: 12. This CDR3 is CALRIGGGDSPLHF. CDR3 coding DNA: TGTGCCCTCCGGATTGGAGGGGGCGATTCACCCCTCCACTTT.

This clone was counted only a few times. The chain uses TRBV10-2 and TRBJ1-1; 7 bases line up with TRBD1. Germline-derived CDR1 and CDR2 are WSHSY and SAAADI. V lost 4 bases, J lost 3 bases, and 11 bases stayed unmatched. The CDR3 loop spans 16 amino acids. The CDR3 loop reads CASSGIGQEVDTEAFF. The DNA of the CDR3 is TGCGCCAGCAGTGGAATAGGACAGGAGGTGGACACTGAAGCTTTCTTT.

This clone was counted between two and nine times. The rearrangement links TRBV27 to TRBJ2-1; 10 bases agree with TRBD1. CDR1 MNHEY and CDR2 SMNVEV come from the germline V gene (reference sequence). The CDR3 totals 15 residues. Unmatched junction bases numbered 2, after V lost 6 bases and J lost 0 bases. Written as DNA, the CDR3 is TGTGCCAGCAGGACAGGGGGCGCCTCCTACAATGAGCAGTTCTTC. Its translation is CASRTGGASYNEQFF.

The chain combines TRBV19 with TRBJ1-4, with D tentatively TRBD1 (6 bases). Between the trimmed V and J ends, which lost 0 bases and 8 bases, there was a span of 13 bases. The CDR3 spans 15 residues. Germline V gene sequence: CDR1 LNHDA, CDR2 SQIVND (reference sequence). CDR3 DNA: TGTGCCAGTAGTATAGATGCAGGGGTACAAGAAAAACTGTTTTTT. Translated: CASSIDAGVQEKLFF.

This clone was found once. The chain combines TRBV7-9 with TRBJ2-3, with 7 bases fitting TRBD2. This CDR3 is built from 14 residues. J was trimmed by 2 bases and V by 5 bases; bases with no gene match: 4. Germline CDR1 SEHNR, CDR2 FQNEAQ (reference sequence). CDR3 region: CASSSGDDTDTQYF. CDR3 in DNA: TGTGCCAGCAGCAGCGGGGACGACACAGATACGCAGTATTTT.

The CDR3 sequence: CASSISRNYGYTF. Written as DNA, the CDR3 is TGTGCCAGTAGTATAAGCCGGAACTATGGCTACACCTTC. The chain has TRBV19 and TRBJ1-2; no firm D call. Germline loops: CDR1 LNHDA, CDR2 SQIVND (reference sequence). V gave up 2 bases and J gave up 2 bases, with 6 bases separating them. CDR3 size: 13 residues.

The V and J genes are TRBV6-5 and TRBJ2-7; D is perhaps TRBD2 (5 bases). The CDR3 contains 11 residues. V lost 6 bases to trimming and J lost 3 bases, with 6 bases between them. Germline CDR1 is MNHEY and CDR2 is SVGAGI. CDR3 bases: TGTGCCAGCAGGGGAGACTACGAGCAGTACTTC. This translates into CASRGDYEQYF.

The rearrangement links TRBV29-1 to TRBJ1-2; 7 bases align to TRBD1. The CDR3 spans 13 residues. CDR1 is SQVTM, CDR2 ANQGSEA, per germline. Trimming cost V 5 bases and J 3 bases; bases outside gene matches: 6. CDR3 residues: CSVTPTGDYGYTF. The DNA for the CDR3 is TGCAGCGTTACCCCCACAGGGGACTATGGCTACACCTTC.

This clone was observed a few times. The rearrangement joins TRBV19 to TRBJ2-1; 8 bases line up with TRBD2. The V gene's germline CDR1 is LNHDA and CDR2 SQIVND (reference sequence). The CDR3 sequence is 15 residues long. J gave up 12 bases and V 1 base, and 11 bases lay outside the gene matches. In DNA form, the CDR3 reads TGTGCCAGTAGTATAGTTAGCGGGGCCCTCCGTGGGCAGTTCTTC. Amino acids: CASSIVSGALRGQFF.

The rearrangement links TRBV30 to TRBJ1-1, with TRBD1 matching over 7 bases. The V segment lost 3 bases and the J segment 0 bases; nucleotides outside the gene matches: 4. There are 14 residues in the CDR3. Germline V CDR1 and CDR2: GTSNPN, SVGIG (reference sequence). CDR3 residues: CAWRGDSLNTEAFF. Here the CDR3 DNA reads TGTGCCTGGAGGGGGGACAGCTTGAACACTGAAGCTTTCTTT.

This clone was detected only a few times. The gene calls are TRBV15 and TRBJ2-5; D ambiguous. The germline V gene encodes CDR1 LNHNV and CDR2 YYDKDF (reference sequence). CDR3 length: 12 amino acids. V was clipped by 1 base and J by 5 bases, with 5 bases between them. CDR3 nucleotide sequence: TGTGCCACCAGCAGAGCTGCGGAGACCCAGTACTTC. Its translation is CATSRAAETQYF.

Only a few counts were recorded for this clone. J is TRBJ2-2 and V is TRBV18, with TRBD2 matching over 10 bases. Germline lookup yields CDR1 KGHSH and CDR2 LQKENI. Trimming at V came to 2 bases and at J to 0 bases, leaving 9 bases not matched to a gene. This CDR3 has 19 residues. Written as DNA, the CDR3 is TGTGCCAGCTCACCATATCGGACTAGCGGACTCGCGAACACCGGGGAGCTGTTTTTT. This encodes CASSPYRTSGLANTGELFF.

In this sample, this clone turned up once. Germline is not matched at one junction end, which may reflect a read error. The chain's CDR3 is CASTVGDFQDHNSPLHF. DNA of the CDR3: TGTGCCAGCACCGTAGGGGACTTCCAGGACCATAATTCACCCCTCCACTTT. The chain uses TRBV9 and TRBJ1-6, with TRBD1 as a possible D gene (5 bases). CDR3 length equals 17 residues. Germline V lookup: CDR1 SGDLS, CDR2 YYNGEE.

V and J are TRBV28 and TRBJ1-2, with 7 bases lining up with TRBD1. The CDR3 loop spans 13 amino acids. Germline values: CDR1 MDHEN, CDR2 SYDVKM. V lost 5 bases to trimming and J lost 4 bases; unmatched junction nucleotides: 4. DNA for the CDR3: TGTGCCAGCAGTCGACAGGGCTCCTATGGCTACACCTTC. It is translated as CASSRQGSYGYTF.

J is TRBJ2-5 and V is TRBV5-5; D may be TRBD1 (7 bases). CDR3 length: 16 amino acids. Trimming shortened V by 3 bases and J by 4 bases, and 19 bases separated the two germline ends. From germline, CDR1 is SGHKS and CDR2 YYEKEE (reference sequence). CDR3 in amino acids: CASSSSGRGETETQYF. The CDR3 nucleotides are TGTGCCAGCAGCTCCTCGGGCAGGGGGGAGACAGAGACCCAGTACTTC.

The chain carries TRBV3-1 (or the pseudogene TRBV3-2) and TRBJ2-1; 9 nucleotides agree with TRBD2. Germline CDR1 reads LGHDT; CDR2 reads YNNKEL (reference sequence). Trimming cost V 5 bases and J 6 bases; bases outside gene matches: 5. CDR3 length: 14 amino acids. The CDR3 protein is CASSSSGGGNEQFF. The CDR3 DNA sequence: TGTGCCAGCAGCAGTAGCGGGGGAGGCAATGAGCAGTTCTTC.

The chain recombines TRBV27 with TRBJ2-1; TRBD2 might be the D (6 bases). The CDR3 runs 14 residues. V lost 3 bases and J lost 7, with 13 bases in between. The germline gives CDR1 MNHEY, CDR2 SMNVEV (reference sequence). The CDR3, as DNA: TGTGCCAGCAGTTTCTTAGGACTACGGAATGAGCAGTTCTTC. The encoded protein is CASSFLGLRNEQFF.

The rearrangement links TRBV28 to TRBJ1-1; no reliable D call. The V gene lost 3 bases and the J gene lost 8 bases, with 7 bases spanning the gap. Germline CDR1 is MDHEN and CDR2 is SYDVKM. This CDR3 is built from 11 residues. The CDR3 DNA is TGTGCCAGCAGTTTGGCAAAAGAAGCTTTCTTT. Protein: CASSLAKEAFF.